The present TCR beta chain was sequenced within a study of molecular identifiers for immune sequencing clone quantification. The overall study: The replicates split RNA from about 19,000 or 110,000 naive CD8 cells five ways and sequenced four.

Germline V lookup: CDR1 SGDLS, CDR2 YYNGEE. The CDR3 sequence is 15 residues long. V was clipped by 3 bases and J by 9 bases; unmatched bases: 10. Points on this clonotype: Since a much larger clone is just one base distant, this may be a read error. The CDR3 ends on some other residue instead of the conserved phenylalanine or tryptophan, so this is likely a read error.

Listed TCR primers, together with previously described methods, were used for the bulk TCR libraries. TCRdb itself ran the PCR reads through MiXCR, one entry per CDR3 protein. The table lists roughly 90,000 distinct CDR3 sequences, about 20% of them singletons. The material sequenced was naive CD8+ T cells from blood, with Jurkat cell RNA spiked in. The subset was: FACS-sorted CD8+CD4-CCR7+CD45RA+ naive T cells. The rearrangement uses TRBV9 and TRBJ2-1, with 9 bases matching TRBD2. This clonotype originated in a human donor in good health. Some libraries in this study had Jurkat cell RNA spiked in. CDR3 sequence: CASSDDGTSFVEQFC. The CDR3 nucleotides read TGTGCCAGCAGCGACGACGGGACTAGCTTTGTTGAGCAGTTCTGC.